This TCR beta chain emerged from a study of beta chain features in type 1 diabetes. Only a few counts were recorded for this clone. No antigen is known for it. One heparinised blood draw, averaging roughly 110 mL, came from each donor. Purity of each sorted population was above 95%. Whole-study findings and limits: When Type 1 diabetes patients were examined, their TCRB CDR3s proved moderately but significantly shorter in all four CD4+ subsets. Within the patient group, naive, central memory and Treg TCRB repertoires appeared more similar to each other than within healthy donors.

Trimming removed 0 bases from V and 2 bases from J, with 9 bases in between. Germline V CDR1 and CDR2: SGHRS, YFSETQ. CDR3 length equals 15 residues. All of the isolated RNA was reverse transcribed, so expressed TCRB transcripts were sequenced. Some 3.6 million reads on average were seen across naive, central memory and regulatory T cell samples. Produced via immunoSEQ multiplex PCR; TCRdb's table is partial and in-frame only. This table has 150,000 to 200,000 clones, around 63% appearing once. This clonotype was obtained from a man in his thirties or forties with type 1 diabetes. Sequencing was carried out using naive CD4+ T cells from blood. The chain has TRBV5-1 and TRBJ2-1; maybe TRBD1 (6 bases). In nucleotides, the CDR3 is TGCGCCAGCAGCTTGGACGGGACACCCTACAATGAGCAGTTCTTC. Translation: CASSLDGTPYNEQFF.